These 23 T cell receptor beta chains share one sample of origin, sequenced in a study of CXCR3-negative and CXCR3-positive naive CD8 T cells. TRB cDNA was prepared as libraries by UMI-labeled 5' RACE. TCRdb re-called the 5' RACE reads; one entry per CDR3 protein, DNA not given. The sample yields 120,000 to 150,000 distinct CDR3 sequences, of which the top ten take up roughly 0.27%. Study-level points and caveats: Greater hydrophobicity was found in TRB CDR3s of CXCR3-positive naive cells than of CXCR3-negative naive cells.

No antigens are known for them. Material: naive CXCR3+ CD8+ T cells from blood. The subset denotes: CD45RO-CCR7+CD27+CD95- naive CD8+ T cells expressing CXCR3 (TNR3+). The receptors here all came from a human donor in good health. Some clones in this sample may be carry-over from other donors' samples.

The chain couples TRBV29-1 to TRBJ2-1; TCRdb's assignment of TRBD1 cannot be checked, as there is no DNA. The germline gives CDR1 SQVTM, CDR2 ANQGSEA. CDR3 size: 16 residues. CDR3: CSVEPWPRDPSNEQFF.

This chain connects TRBV28 to TRBJ2-2; TCRdb picks TRBD1, but there is no DNA to check that call. Germline CDR1 is MDHEN and CDR2 is SYDVKM. The CDR3 covers 16 residues. This CDR3 reads CASSSYLDKNTGELFF. The whole variable domain, filled in from reference TRBV28 and TRBJ2-2, reads DVKVTQSSRYLVKRTGEKVFLECVQDMDHENMFWYRQDPGLGLRLIYFSYDVKMKEKGDIPEGYSVSREKKERFSLILESASTNQTSMYLCASSSYLDKNTGELFFGEGSRLTVL.

The genes are TRBV3-1 and TRBJ2-7; TCRdb proposes TRBD1, but this gene call is untestable without DNA. Per the germline V gene, CDR1 is LGHDT and CDR2 is YNNKEL (reference sequence). This CDR3 has 14 amino acids. This CDR3 is CASSQVRGYYEQYF.

This chain connects TRBV10-3 to TRBJ2-7; TCRdb selects TRBD1, and the lack of DNA leaves this call unchecked. Germline V gene sequence: CDR1 ENHRY, CDR2 SYGVKD. This CDR3 region has 12 residues. CDR3 amino acids: CAISERGNEQYF.

V gene TRBV7-9 combines with J gene TRBJ2-1; absent DNA, TCRdb's TRBD1 call cannot be checked. CDR1 and CDR2 (germline): SEHNR, FQNEAQ (reference sequence). CDR3 size: 16 residues. The CDR3: CASSPIGQGAQSEQFF.

V is TRBV6-1 and J is TRBJ1-1. CDR1 is MNHNS and CDR2 is SASEGT in the germline V gene. The CDR3 totals 14 residues. The CDR3 reads CASSVGMELTEAFF.

The chain employs TRBV15 and TRBJ2-5; the TCRdb D gene call, TRBD2, has no DNA to confirm it. This CDR3 contains 14 residues. Germline lookup yields CDR1 LNHNV and CDR2 YYDKDF (reference sequence). The CDR3 spells CATSRTTGTETQYF.

This sequence joins TRBV13 and TRBJ2-1; as DNA is missing, the TRBD1 call by TCRdb cannot be tested. The CDR3 consists of 11 residues. Looked up from germline, CDR1 is PRHDT and CDR2 is FYEKMQ (reference sequence). CDR3 loop: CASSLRDQQFF.

The rearrangement links TRBV6-6 to TRBJ1-5; TCRdb designates TRBD1, a call that cannot be tested without DNA. Germline V lookup: CDR1 MNHNY, CDR2 SVGAGI (reference sequence). This CDR3 has 15 residues. CDR3 sequence reads: CASSYADRGSQPQHF.

The V call is TRBV4-1, the J call TRBJ2-7. This CDR3 is 14 amino acids long. Germline V gives CDR1 MGHRA, CDR2 YSYEKL. The CDR3 sequence: CASSQGPTQGEQYF.

The CDR3 sequence: CASSLARGGVEEKLFF. This sequence joins TRBV7-9 and TRBJ1-4. The CDR3 sequence is 16 residues long. CDR1 is SEHNR and CDR2 is FQNEAQ in the germline V gene (reference sequence). Full variable domain (outside the CDR3, taken from reference TRBV7-9 and TRBJ1-4): DTGVSQNPRHKITKRGQNVTFRCDPISEHNRLYWYRQTLGQGPEFLTYFQNEAQLEKSRLLSDRFSAERPKGSFSTLEIQRTEQGDSAMYLCASSLARGGVEEKLFFGSGTQLSVL.

This chain connects TRBV20-1 to TRBJ2-7; TCRdb names TRBD1, which stays unverified in the absence of DNA. The CDR3 is 13 residues long. Germline CDR1 and CDR2: DFQATT and SNEGSKA (reference sequence). CDR3 in amino acids: CSAPDRATYEQYF.

The chain is built from TRBV20-1 and TRBJ2-1; TCRdb indicates TRBD1, and absent DNA this call remains unverified. This CDR3 spans 14 amino acids. Germline V gene data show CDR1 as DFQATT and CDR2 as SNEGSKA (reference sequence). CDR3 residues: CSASGLGDYNEQFF.

CDR3 amino acids: CASRLGLAGWNEQFF. This chain joins TRBV12-3 or TRBV12-4 and TRBJ2-1; the TCRdb D gene call, TRBD2, has no DNA to confirm it. The CDR3 loop spans 15 amino acids.

The chain joins TRBV7-9 to TRBJ2-1. Per germline, CDR1 SEHNR and CDR2 FQNEAQ (reference sequence). The CDR3 has 13 amino acids. CDR3 sequence: CASSRRLLEEQFF.

This chain uses TRBV7-3 with TRBJ2-1. This CDR3 comprises 13 residues. Germline CDR1 SGHTA, CDR2 FQGTGA. The CDR3 reads CASSLGVAAEQFF.

The CDR3 here is CASSSGGRFLYNEQFF. This sequence joins TRBV19 and TRBJ2-1; TCRdb's D call of TRBD2 is untestable without DNA. This CDR3 is built from 16 residues. Germline V CDR1 and CDR2: LNHDA, SQIVND (reference sequence). Filled out from reference TRBV19 and TRBJ2-1, the complete variable domain reads DGGITQSPKYLFRKEGQNVTLSCEQNLNHDAMYWYRQDPGQGLRLIYYSQIVNDFQKGDIAEGYSVSREKKESFPLTVTSAQKNPTAFYLCASSSGGRFLYNEQFFGPGTRLTVL.

V is TRBV7-9 and J is TRBJ2-2; TCRdb picks TRBD2, but there is no DNA to check that call. Germline V gene data show CDR1 as SEHNR and CDR2 as FQNEAQ (reference sequence). The CDR3 contains 16 residues. This CDR3 reads CASSSWTSENTGELFF.

The chain recombines TRBV5-1 with TRBJ2-7; lacking DNA, the TRBD1 call made by TCRdb goes unchecked. Germline V gene sequence: CDR1 SGHRS, CDR2 YFSETQ. The CDR3 loop spans 14 amino acids. CDR3: CASGGTGRPHEQYF.

The J gene is TRBJ1-1, the V gene TRBV13; the D call of TRBD1 rests on TCRdb alone, since no DNA is present to check it. This CDR3 has 14 residues. The germline V gene encodes CDR1 PRHDT and CDR2 FYEKMQ (reference sequence). The CDR3 region is CASSPRGVNTEAFF.

The gene calls are TRBV29-1 and TRBJ2-7; TCRdb picks TRBD1, but there is no DNA to check that call. The CDR3 consists of 12 residues. Germline V CDR1 and CDR2: SQVTM, ANQGSEA. The chain's CDR3 is CSGRRGMDEQYF.

J is TRBJ2-5 and V is TRBV4-3; the TCRdb call, TRBD1, lacks DNA for checking. In germline, CDR1 is LGHNA, CDR2 YSLEER. The CDR3 covers 13 residues. This chain's CDR3 is CASSQLPGETQYF.

The CDR3 protein is CARQGPGELFF. The genes are TRBV7-9 and TRBJ2-2. The CDR3 spans 11 residues. Looked up from germline, CDR1 is SEHNR and CDR2 is FQNEAQ (reference sequence).